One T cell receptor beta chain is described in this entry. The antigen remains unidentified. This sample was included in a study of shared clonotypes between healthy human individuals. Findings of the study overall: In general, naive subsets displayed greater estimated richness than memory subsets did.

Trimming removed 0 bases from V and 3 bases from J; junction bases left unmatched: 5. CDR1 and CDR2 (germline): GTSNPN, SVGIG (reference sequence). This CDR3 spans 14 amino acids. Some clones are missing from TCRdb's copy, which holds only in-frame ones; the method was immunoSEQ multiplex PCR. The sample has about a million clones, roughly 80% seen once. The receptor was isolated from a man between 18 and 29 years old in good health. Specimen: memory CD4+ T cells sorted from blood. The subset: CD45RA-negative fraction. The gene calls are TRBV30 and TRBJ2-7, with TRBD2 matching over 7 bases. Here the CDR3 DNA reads TGTGCCTGGAGTGTAAGCAGGGAGGGCTACGAGCAGTACTTC. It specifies CAWSVSREGYEQYF.